The clone carrying this TCR beta chain was found a few times. The source of the sample is a study of blood T cell repertoires in COVID-19. Looking at the study overall: Acute-phase and convalescent COVID-19 samples originated in the United States, Italy and Spain. The analysed material was cDNA or gDNA that came from T cells, B-cell-depleted T cells, or PBMCs.

In the original analysis: Using reference gene primer amplification, nucleated cell counts were estimated. TCRdb's table, derived via immunoSEQ multiplex PCR, lists solely in-frame clones and lacks some. Clonal size and the V and J genes are those of that table, whereas D and trimming came from the DNA. The sample contains about 82,000 clones, around 83% of which appear only once. This CDR3 has 18 amino acids. The V end was cut by 3 bases, the J end by 5 bases, with 24 bases between. Germline V CDR1 and CDR2: SGHNT, YYREEE (reference sequence). The chain joins TRBV5-4 to TRBJ2-1; D is perhaps TRBD2 (7 bases). The sequence came from a woman aged 55-70 years with acute or convalescent COVID-19. The sequencing sample was made of peripheral blood. The CDR3 DNA reads as TGTGCCAGCAGCTCTCCCCTCGGGGGGCCCTGGAGTAACAATGAGCAGTTCTTC. Protein: CASSSPLGGPWSNNEQFF.